These T cell receptor beta chains were read from a single sample in a study of cytomegalovirus exposure and HLA in healthy donors. TCRdb's copy holds only in-frame clones and misses some; the assay was immunoSEQ multiplex PCR. The data hold some 200,000 clones, with around 84% observed a single time. The specimen was PBMCs. The source is a woman in her 30s in good health and CMV-seropositive. CDR3s include the opening cysteine and the closing phenylalanine or tryptophan. A D gene is named only where the DNA matches it firmly. Clone size is stated in some rows and not others, as once, few, many or a class when expanded.

J gene | clone size | V gene | D gene | CDR3 DNA | CDR3 protein
TRBJ1-2 | - | TRBV30 | TRBD1 | TGTGCCTGCTCGGGACAGGGGGTGATCTATGGCTACACCTTC | CACSGQGVIYGYTF
TRBJ1-2 | - | TRBV7-2 | - | TGTGCCAGCAGCTCCATGACTGTAAACTATGGCTACACCTTC | CASSSMTVNYGYTF
TRBJ1-2 | few | TRBV29-1 | - | TGCAGCGTGGGGGCAACTAACTATGGCTACACCTTC | CSVGATNYGYTF
TRBJ2-3 | - | TRBV5-5 | - | TGTGCCAGCAGCTTATTCCAGGGAAGAAGTGGAGATACGCAGTATTTT | CASSLFQGRSGDTQYF
TRBJ2-1 | - | TRBV7-8 | - | TGTGCCAGCAGCGCACTAGCTAACAATGAGCAGTTCTTC | CASSALANNEQFF
TRBJ2-1 | - | TRBV6-1 | TRBD2 | TGTGCCAGCAGAGCACTAGCGGAGGGGGGAAATGAGCAGTTCTTC | CASRALAEGGNEQFF
TRBJ2-3 | - | TRBV9 | - | TGTGCCAGCAGCGTAGTTTCGGCTCTAGCAGGCACAGATACGCAGTATTTT | CASSVVSALAGTDTQYF
TRBJ2-7 | - | TRBV5-1 | TRBD1 | TGCGCCAGCAGCTACGCACAGGGGGCAACAGGCGAGCAGTACTTC | CASSYAQGATGEQYF
TRBJ2-3 | - | TRBV7-7 | TRBD2 | TGTGCTAGCAGCTTAGTAGCGGGAGGTGGTACGCAGTATTTT | CASSLVAGGGTQYF
TRBJ2-6 | - | TRBV5-4 | - | TGTGCCAGCAGCTCGACTAGAGGTTCGGCCAACGTCCTGACTTTC | CASSSTRGSANVLTF
TRBJ2-3 | - | TRBV5-1 | - | TGCGCCAGCAGCTTGGGGGGAGGCCAAGATACGCAGTATTTT | CASSLGGGQDTQYF
TRBJ2-1 | - | TRBV2 | TRBD2 | TGTGCCAGCAGTCGGGACCGACTAGCGGGAGACTCCTACAATGAGCAGTTCTTC | CASSRDRLAGDSYNEQFF
TRBJ2-5 | - | TRBV5-1 | TRBD1 | TGCGCCAGCAGCCAACAGGGGTTCAGGGAGACCCAGTACTTC | CASSQQGFRETQYF
TRBJ2-1 | - | TRBV15 | - | TGTGCCACCAGCAGAGATCCTGACAGGAATGAGCAGTTCTTC | CATSRDPDRNEQFF
TRBJ1-1 | - | TRBV29-1 | - | TGCAGCGTTGGGTTTCGGTATAACACTGAAGCTTTCTTT | CSVGFRYNTEAFF
TRBJ2-7 | few | TRBV5-4 | - | TGTGCCAGCAGCTTGTGGCTAGTTCACGAGCAGTACTTC | CASSLWLVHEQYF
TRBJ2-5 | - | TRBV9 | - | TGTGCCAGCAGCGTAGGACTTAAGGATCAAGAGACCCAGTACTTC | CASSVGLKDQETQYF
TRBJ2-7 | - | TRBV6-1 | TRBD1 | TGTGCCAGCAGTGAACGGGTTACAGGGGCCGAGCAGTACTTC | CASSERVTGAEQYF
TRBJ1-5 | - | TRBV19 | TRBD1 | TGTGCCAGTAGTACCCCTCCCCAGGGGGTTAATCAGCCCCAGCATTTT | CASSTPPQGVNQPQHF
TRBJ1-2 | - | TRBV19 | - | TGTGCCAGTAGTATAGTCTCAGCTAACTATGGCTACACCTTC | CASSIVSANYGYTF
TRBJ2-5 | - | TRBV11-3 | TRBD2 | TGTGCCAGCAGCCCAGGGACTAACCAAGAGACCCAGTACTTC | CASSPGTNQETQYF
TRBJ2-5 | - | TRBV29-1 | TRBD2 | TGCAGCGTTGACTTGGCTAGCGGGGTACAAGAGACCCAGTACTTC | CSVDLASGVQETQYF
TRBJ1-5 | - | TRBV6-1 | TRBD1 | TGTGCCAGCAGTCAGGACAGGGGAGGCAATCAGCCCCAGCATTTT | CASSQDRGGNQPQHF
TRBJ2-1 | - | TRBV9 | - | TGTGCCAGCAGCGTAAACAGTCTCAATGAGCAGTTCTTC | CASSVNSLNEQFF
TRBJ2-1 | - | TRBV18 | TRBD2 | TGTGCCAGCTCACCTCAAGGAGGAGCGGGACCTCACAATGAGCAGTTCTTC | CASSPQGGAGPHNEQFF
TRBJ2-7 | - | TRBV7-2 | - | TGTGCCAGCAGCTCTCGGACAGGCGGGATCGACGAGCAGTACTTC | CASSSRTGGIDEQYF
TRBJ2-1 | - | TRBV6-1 | TRBD1 | TGTGCCAGCAGTGAATGGGACAGGGGGCTAAATGAGCAGTTCTTC | CASSEWDRGLNEQFF
TRBJ1-3 | - | TRBV28 | - | TGTGCCAGCAGTGGAATCATAGAGGGTACTGGAAACACCATATATTTT | CASSGIIEGTGNTIYF
TRBJ1-5 | few | TRBV5-1 | TRBD1 | TGCGCCAGCAGCCTGAGCGGACAGGACAATCAGCCCCAGCATTTT | CASSLSGQDNQPQHF
TRBJ1-1 | once | TRBV28 | - | TGTGCCAGCAGTTTGTCCGGACAGCCACTTGGAGCTTTCTTT | CASSLSGQPLGAFF
TRBJ2-5 | - | TRBV20-1 | - | TGCAGTGCCCAGGGATCCGGGACCCAGTACTTC | CSAQGSGTQYF
TRBJ2-1 | - | TRBV19 | - | TGTGCCAGTAGTATAGTCCCGAGCTCCTACAATGAGCAGTTCTTC | CASSIVPSSYNEQFF
TRBJ2-3 | - | TRBV15 | TRBD1 | TGTGCCACCAGCAGAGATCGGCCCTCGTCCCGGGACAGGGCCCGGCCGGCAGATACGCAGTATTTT | CATSRDRPSSRDRARPADTQYF
TRBJ2-2 | - | TRBV13 | - | TGTGCCAGCAGCTGGACGCGTGGGGCCGGGTTGGCCGGGGAGCTGTTTTTT | CASSWTRGAGLAGELFF
TRBJ2-5 | - | TRBV28 | - | TGTGCCAGCAGTTTGACAGGACTAGAGACCCAGTACTTC | CASSLTGLETQYF
TRBJ2-7 | once | TRBV5-8 | TRBD1 | TGTGCCAGCAGCTTTGACCAGGGGGACTACGAGCAGTACTTC | CASSFDQGDYEQYF
TRBJ2-3 | - | TRBV4-2 | - | TGTGCCAGCAGCCAAGGTCTACCAGGTGCTAGCACAGATACGCAGTATTTT | CASSQGLPGASTDTQYF
TRBJ2-1 | - | TRBV6-5 | - | TGTGCCAGCAACACAGCGGGTTACAATGAGCAGTTCTTC | CASNTAGYNEQFF
TRBJ1-1 | - | TRBV5-6 | - | TGTGCCAGCAGCTTCGGGACTGAAGCTTTCTTT | CASSFGTEAFF
TRBJ2-6 | - | TRBV13 | - | TGTGCCAGCAGCTCTCAAACATTCCGCTCTGGGGCCAACGTCCTGACTTTC | CASSSQTFRSGANVLTF
TRBJ2-7 | once | TRBV19 | TRBD2 | TGTGCCAGTAGTAGGGGGAGACTAGCGGGAGTTTCCTACGAGCAGTACTTC | CASSRGRLAGVSYEQYF
TRBJ1-1 | - | TRBV29-1 | - | TGCAGCGTTATTGTGGGCCGTGAAGCTTTCTTT | CSVIVGREAFF
TRBJ1-2 | - | TRBV27 | - | TGTGCCAGCAGTTTAGGGTATGGGCAGGGGAACTATGGCTACACCTTC | CASSLGYGQGNYGYTF
TRBJ2-7 | - | TRBV5-1 | - | TGCGCCAGCAGCTTGTGGGCCGGGGACTCTAGTTCCGGCGAGCAGTACTTC | CASSLWAGDSSSGEQYF
TRBJ2-7 | once | TRBV5-1 | TRBD1 | TGCGCCAGCAGCTGGGGACAGGCGGACTCCTACGAGCAGTACTTC | CASSWGQADSYEQYF
TRBJ2-1 | - | TRBV28 | TRBD1 | TGTGCCAGTCCTCCGGGACAGGGGTGGGTCGGCAATGAGCAGTTCTTC | CASPPGQGWVGNEQFF
TRBJ2-7 | - | TRBV6-5 | - | TGTGCCACCCATGGAGGGGGCAGCTACGAGCAGTACTTC | CATHGGGSYEQYF
TRBJ1-1 | - | TRBV30 | - | TGTGCCTGGAGTGTGTTGACAGAGAACACTGAAGCTTTCTTT | CAWSVLTENTEAFF
TRBJ2-5 | once | TRBV29-1 | - | TGCAGCGTTTTCGAGGAGACCCAGTACTTC | CSVFEETQYF
TRBJ1-1 | - | TRBV5-1 | TRBD1 | TGCGCCAGCAGAGATACAGGGGGCACTGAAGCTTTCTTT | CASRDTGGTEAFF